A selection of T cell receptor beta chains follows, all from one sample in a study of cytomegalovirus exposure and HLA in healthy donors. The method was immunoSEQ multiplex PCR; TCRdb's version includes in-frame clones alone and lacks a portion of them. The table shows around 130,000 clones, with around 77% occurring only once. Sequencing was done on a sample of PBMCs. These receptor sequences come from a man aged 45-60 years in good health and CMV-seronegative. Both conserved end residues are part of each CDR3. Fields, in order: V gene, D gene, clone size, J gene, CDR3 length, CDR3 DNA, CDR3 protein. D genes are given only for firm matches. Some rows mark clone size as missing; the rest say once, few, many or name a class of expanded clone.

V: TRBV2; D: -; size: -; J: TRBJ1-1; length: 14; DNA: TGTGTCAGCAGTGAGGAAGGAGTGAACACTGAAGCTTTCTTT; CDR3: CVSSEEGVNTEAFF
V: TRBV19; D: -; size: once; J: TRBJ2-3; length: 15; DNA: TGTGCCAGTAGTAAGGACAGGCTCCGGGGGGATACGCAGTATTTT; CDR3: CASSKDRLRGDTQYF
V: TRBV19; D: TRBD1; size: few; J: TRBJ2-4; length: 18; DNA: TGTGCCAGTAGTACAGGGACAGGGGGCTCTGTGGCCAAAAACATTCAGTACTTC; CDR3: CASSTGTGGSVAKNIQYF
V: TRBV2; D: TRBD2; size: few; J: TRBJ2-7; length: 15; DNA: TGTGCCAGCAGTGAGAATAGCGGGAAAGCCTACGAGCAGTACTTC; CDR3: CASSENSGKAYEQYF
V: TRBV5-1; D: -; size: once; J: TRBJ2-5; length: 13; DNA: TGCGCCAGCAGCTATGGAGCGGGAGAGACCCAGTACTTC; CDR3: CASSYGAGETQYF
V: TRBV5-4; D: -; size: few; J: TRBJ2-1; length: 15; DNA: TGTGCCAGCAGCTTGGACGGGAGAACCTACAATGAGCAGTTCTTC; CDR3: CASSLDGRTYNEQFF
V: TRBV7-2; D: -; size: -; J: TRBJ2-5; length: 16; DNA: TGTGCCAGCAGCTTAGATCCCACGGCTAGTCGAGAGACCCAGTACTTC; CDR3: CASSLDPTASRETQYF
V: TRBV7-2; D: -; size: -; J: TRBJ2-5; length: 16; DNA: TGTGCCAGCAGCTTAGGGGGGCGAGGGGAATGGGAGACCCAGTACTTC; CDR3: CASSLGGRGEWETQYF
V: TRBV18; D: -; size: -; J: TRBJ1-4; length: 15; DNA: TGTGCCAGCTCACCCCCCGGGACATCAAATGAAAAACTGTTTTTT; CDR3: CASSPPGTSNEKLFF
V: TRBV6-1; D: -; size: -; J: TRBJ2-7; length: 16; DNA: TGTGCCAGCAGTGAAGTGGCCGGGTGGAGGTCCTACGAGCAGTACTTC; CDR3: CASSEVAGWRSYEQYF
V: TRBV2; D: TRBD1; size: few; J: TRBJ1-4; length: 15; DNA: TGTGCCAGCAGTGCGCAACAGGGGAATCGGCAAAAACTGTTTTTT; CDR3: CASSAQQGNRQKLFF
V: TRBV18; D: -; size: -; J: TRBJ2-3; length: 13; DNA: TGTGCCAGCTCACCGACTAGCACAGATACGCAGTATTTT; CDR3: CASSPTSTDTQYF
V: TRBV9; D: -; size: -; J: TRBJ2-5; length: 12; DNA: TGTGCCAGCAGCGTAGGAGGTGAGACCCAGTACTTC; CDR3: CASSVGGETQYF
V: TRBV19; D: TRBD2; size: -; J: TRBJ2-1; length: 17; DNA: TGTGCCAGTAGCCAGGGCCAACTAGCGGGAGGGGGCAATGAGCAGTTCTTC; CDR3: CASSQGQLAGGGNEQFF
V: TRBV5-8; D: TRBD2; size: -; J: TRBJ2-7; length: 14; DNA: TGTGCCAGCAGCTTGTTAGCGGGAGGATCCGAGCAGTACTTC; CDR3: CASSLLAGGSEQYF
V: TRBV5-1; D: TRBD1; size: -; J: TRBJ1-1; length: 15; DNA: TGCGCCAGCAGCTTGGGTGGGGACAGGGCGACTGAAGCTTTCTTT; CDR3: CASSLGGDRATEAFF
V: TRBV5-1; D: -; size: -; J: TRBJ2-1; length: 15; DNA: TGCGCCAGCAGCTTGATCGGGGAGGCTTACAATGAGCAGTTCTTC; CDR3: CASSLIGEAYNEQFF
V: TRBV19; D: -; size: -; J: TRBJ2-3; length: 12; DNA: TGTGCCAGTAGTCGGCTAGATGATACGCAGTATTTT; CDR3: CASSRLDDTQYF
V: TRBV7-9; D: -; size: -; J: TRBJ1-3; length: 15; DNA: TGTGCCAGCAGCTTAGCTTCCGGGGTTGGAAACACCATATATTTT; CDR3: CASSLASGVGNTIYF
V: TRBV9; D: TRBD1; size: -; J: TRBJ1-6; length: 15; DNA: TGTGCCAGCAACGGACGTGGGACAGGGGTTTCACCCCTCCACTTT; CDR3: CASNGRGTGVSPLHF
V: TRBV10-1; D: TRBD2; size: -; J: TRBJ2-1; length: 16; DNA: TGCGCCAGCAGTGGAGCCGGGACTAGCGGCCTCGATGAGCAGTTCTTC; CDR3: CASSGAGTSGLDEQFF
V: TRBV18; D: TRBD1; size: -; J: TRBJ2-5; length: 15; DNA: TGTGCCAGCTCACAGGGACAGGGAAGGGAAGAGACCCAGTACTTC; CDR3: CASSQGQGREETQYF
V: TRBV5-1; D: TRBD2; size: once; J: TRBJ2-3; length: 16; DNA: TGCGCCAGCAGCTTGGGGGGACTAGCGGGATTAGATACGCAGTATTTT; CDR3: CASSLGGLAGLDTQYF
V: TRBV18; D: TRBD2; size: -; J: TRBJ2-2; length: 17; DNA: TGTGCCAGCTCACCCCTAGCGGGAGTAACGGACACCGGGGAGCTGTTTTTT; CDR3: CASSPLAGVTDTGELFF
V: TRBV7-9; D: TRBD2; size: -; J: TRBJ2-7; length: 17; DNA: TGTGCCAGCAGCTCTCTAGGCCGGGGGGGGAGTCTGAACGAGCAGTACTTC; CDR3: CASSSLGRGGSLNEQYF
V: TRBV5-4; D: TRBD1; size: -; J: TRBJ1-2; length: 11; DNA: TGTGCCAGCAGCATGGGACAGAACGAGATTTTC; CDR3: CASSMGQNEIF
V: TRBV5-1; D: -; size: few; J: TRBJ2-1; length: 14; DNA: TGCGCCAGCAGCTTGGATAGCTCCTACAATGAGCAGTTCTTC; CDR3: CASSLDSSYNEQFF
V: TRBV2; D: -; size: -; J: TRBJ1-1; length: 15; DNA: TGTGCCAGCAGTTTAGAGGGAATCCTGAACACTGAAGCTTTCTTT; CDR3: CASSLEGILNTEAFF
V: TRBV29-1; D: TRBD1; size: -; J: TRBJ2-3; length: 14; DNA: TGCAGCGGAGCCCCCGGGACAGGCACAGATACGCAGTATTTT; CDR3: CSGAPGTGTDTQYF
V: TRBV7-8; D: -; size: -; J: TRBJ2-1; length: 13; DNA: TGTGCCAGCAGCTTCCAGGGATCGTTGCTACAGTTCTTC; CDR3: CASSFQGSLLQFF
V: TRBV6-5; D: TRBD1; size: -; J: TRBJ2-2; length: 15; DNA: TGTGCCAGCAGTACGGACAGGGGCAACACCGGGGAGCTGTTTTTT; CDR3: CASSTDRGNTGELFF
V: TRBV6-8; D: TRBD1; size: -; J: TRBJ1-1; length: 16; DNA: TGTGCCAGCAGTTACCCCGGGACAGGGCAGAACACTGAAGCTTTCTTT; CDR3: CASSYPGTGQNTEAFF
V: TRBV15; D: TRBD2; size: -; J: TRBJ2-3; length: 17; DNA: TGTGCCACCAGCAGTGTGAAACTAGCGGGAGATATAGATACGCAGTATTTT; CDR3: CATSSVKLAGDIDTQYF
V: TRBV5-1; D: -; size: -; J: TRBJ2-5; length: 13; DNA: TGCGCCAGCAGCTTTTCGGCGGGGGAGACCCAGTACTTC; CDR3: CASSFSAGETQYF
V: TRBV6-1; D: TRBD2; size: once; J: TRBJ2-2; length: 20; DNA: TGTGCCAGCAGTGGGGACTCGGGACTAGCGCACAACCGTAGGGCCGGGGAGCTGTTTTTT; CDR3: CASSGDSGLAHNRRAGELFF
V: TRBV10-3; D: -; size: few; J: TRBJ1-3; length: 13; DNA: TGTGCCATTTCAGGGACTACTGGAAACACCATATATTTT; CDR3: CAISGTTGNTIYF
V: TRBV27; D: -; size: few; J: TRBJ1-6; length: 13; DNA: TGTGCCAGCAGTTTACGGGGTTACTCACCCCTCCACTTT; CDR3: CASSLRGYSPLHF
V: TRBV7-2; D: -; size: -; J: TRBJ1-5; length: 12; DNA: TGTGCCAGCAGTGGCCGGGATCAGCCCCAGCATTTT; CDR3: CASSGRDQPQHF
V: TRBV29-1; D: -; size: few; J: TRBJ1-1; length: 11; DNA: TGCAGCGTTGAGGTAGACACTGAAGCTTTCTTT; CDR3: CSVEVDTEAFF
V: TRBV9; D: TRBD2; size: few; J: TRBJ2-1; length: 13; DNA: TGTGCCAGCAGCCTAGCGGTCTACAATGAGCAGTTCTTC; CDR3: CASSLAVYNEQFF
V: TRBV28; D: TRBD2; size: -; J: TRBJ2-7; length: 15; DNA: TGTGCCAGCAGTAACACAGGAGGGAGGGTTAACGAGCAGTACTTC; CDR3: CASSNTGGRVNEQYF
V: TRBV4-1; D: -; size: few; J: TRBJ1-4; length: 15; DNA: TGCGCCAGCAGCCAGGAGACTTGGAGGGATGAAAAACTGTTTTTT; CDR3: CASSQETWRDEKLFF
V: TRBV5-6; D: TRBD2; size: once; J: TRBJ2-5; length: 15; DNA: TGTGCCAGCAGCAAGGGACTAACCCACCAAGAGACCCAGTACTTC; CDR3: CASSKGLTHQETQYF
V: TRBV25-1; D: -; size: -; J: TRBJ2-5; length: 14; DNA: TGTGCCAGCAGTTCCCACTGGAAGGAGGAGACCCAGTACTTC; CDR3: CASSSHWKEETQYF
V: TRBV5-1; D: -; size: -; J: TRBJ2-7; length: 15; DNA: TGCGCCAGCAGCCTGAATTTGGGGGCCCCCTACGAGCAGTACTTC; CDR3: CASSLNLGAPYEQYF
V: TRBV11-2; D: -; size: few; J: TRBJ1-1; length: 16; DNA: TGTGCCAGCACCGAGACAGGAGCCTCCAAGGGAACTGAAGCTTTCTTT; CDR3: CASTETGASKGTEAFF
V: TRBV7-2; D: -; size: -; J: TRBJ2-7; length: 16; DNA: TGTGCCAGCAGCTTTTCGAGAGGCGGCTTTTCCTACGAGCAGTACTTC; CDR3: CASSFSRGGFSYEQYF
V: TRBV18; D: TRBD1; size: -; J: TRBJ1-5; length: 18; DNA: TGTGCCAGCTCACCGGGACAGGACCTTGGTTATAGCAATCAGCCCCAGCATTTT; CDR3: CASSPGQDLGYSNQPQHF
V: TRBV5-8; D: -; size: few; J: TRBJ1-1; length: 13; DNA: TGTGCCAGCGGCGACGGGTGGAACACTGAAGCTTTCTTT; CDR3: CASGDGWNTEAFF
V: TRBV5-1; D: TRBD2; size: -; J: TRBJ2-1; length: 15; DNA: TGCGCCAGCAGCTTTTTAGCGGGAGGTTTAAATGAGCAGTTCTTC; CDR3: CASSFLAGGLNEQFF
V: TRBV2; D: -; size: -; J: TRBJ2-5; length: 12; DNA: TGTGCCAGCACCGACACCGGATGGGCCCAGTACTTC; CDR3: CASTDTGWAQYF
V: TRBV28; D: -; size: -; J: TRBJ1-5; length: 15; DNA: TGTGCCAGCCGGGGGGGAGGGGCGGGAAATCAGCCCCAGCATTTT; CDR3: CASRGGGAGNQPQHF
V: TRBV9; D: TRBD1; size: -; J: TRBJ1-2; length: 13; DNA: TGTGCCAGCAGCGCCGAGACAGGGGGAGGCTACACCTTC; CDR3: CASSAETGGGYTF